The text below deals with one TCR beta chain. Its antigen remains unknown. These data are taken from a study of post-analysis software for immune sequencing data. Study summary: Disease trajectories encompassed relapsing-remitting, secondary progressive and progressive-relapsing multiple sclerosis. Study conclusions and caveats: A handful of TRBV segments were significantly more frequent in patients than in controls. TRBV5-6, TRBV5-1 and TRBV20-1 were among these segments.

cDNA libraries of TCR beta carried unique molecular identifiers. Input amounts of about 0.85 to 11 million T cells were used. These gave roughly 500,000 cDNA molecules, so each molecule approximated one T cell. MiXCR was run by TCRdb on the PCR reads, yielding one entry per CDR3 protein. In the table there are 400,000 to 500,000 distinct CDR3 sequences, 35% to 45% of which are singletons. Germline CDR1 DFQATT, CDR2 SNEGSKA (reference sequence). This CDR3 spans 15 amino acids. The V gene lost 3 bases and the J gene lost 1 base, with 14 bases spanning the gap. This chain connects TRBV20-1 to TRBJ2-3; possibly TRBD2 for D (6 bases). This TCR derives from a girl aged 2 to 9 with multiple sclerosis. The material sequenced was blood. CDR3 DNA sequence: TGCAGTGCTAGTCACAGCGGGTGGGGCACAGATACGCAGTATTTT. It encodes CSASHSGWGTDTQYF.